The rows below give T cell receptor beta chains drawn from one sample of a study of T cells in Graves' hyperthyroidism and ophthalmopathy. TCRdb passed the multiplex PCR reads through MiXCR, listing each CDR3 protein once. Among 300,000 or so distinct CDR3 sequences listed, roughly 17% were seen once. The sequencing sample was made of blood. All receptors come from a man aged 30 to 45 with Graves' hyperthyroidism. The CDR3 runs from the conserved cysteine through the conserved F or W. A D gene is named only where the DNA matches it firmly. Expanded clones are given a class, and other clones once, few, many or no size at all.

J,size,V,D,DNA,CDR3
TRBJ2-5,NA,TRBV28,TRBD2,TGTGCCAGCAGGGACCCACTAGCGGGAGGGCAAGAGACCCAGTACTTC,CASRDPLAGGQETQYF
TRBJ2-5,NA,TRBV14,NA,TGTGCCAGCAGCCAAGATCGGGTCGGAGTCAGGACCCAGTACTTC,CASSQDRVGVRTQYF
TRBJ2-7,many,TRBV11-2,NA,TGTGCCAGCAGCTTATCGCCCCAGGGCTCCTACGAGCAGTACTTC,CASSLSPQGSYEQYF
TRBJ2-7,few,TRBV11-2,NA,TGTGCCAGCAGCTCCAGGACTTCTTCTACGCCCTACGAGCAGTACTTC,CASSSRTSSTPYEQYF
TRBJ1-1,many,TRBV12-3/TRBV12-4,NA,TGTGCCAGCAGTTTATTTACCCAGGGCGGGACTGAAGCTTTCTTT,CASSLFTQGGTEAFF
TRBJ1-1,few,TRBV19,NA,TGTGCCAGTAGTATAGCAACACATCTGAACGAAGCTTTCTTT,CASSIATHLNEAFF
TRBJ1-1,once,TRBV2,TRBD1,TGTGCCAGCAAGGGGGACGGGACAGCTACAGAAGCTTTCTTT,CASKGDGTATEAFF
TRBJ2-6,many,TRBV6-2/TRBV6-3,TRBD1,TGTGCCAGCAGTTACGACAGGGAATCTATCAGCTCTGGGGCCAACGTCCTGACTTTC,CASSYDRESISSGANVLTF
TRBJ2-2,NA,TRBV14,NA,TGTGCCAGCAGCCAAGAGGTTCTCACCGGGGAGCTGTTTTTT,CASSQEVLTGELFF
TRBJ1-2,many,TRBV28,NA,TGTGCCAGCAGTTTACCCCAGGGGTTCTATGGCTACACCTTC,CASSLPQGFYGYTF
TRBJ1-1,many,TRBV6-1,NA,TGTGCCAGCATGGAGCAGGGTGCCACTGAAGCTTTCTTT,CASMEQGATEAFF
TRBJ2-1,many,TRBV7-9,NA,TGTGCCAGCAGCTTAGAAGGCTGGGAGCAGTTCTTC,CASSLEGWEQFF
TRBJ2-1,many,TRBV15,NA,TGTGCCACCGGAGCATACGTATACAATGAGCAGTTCTTC,CATGAYVYNEQFF
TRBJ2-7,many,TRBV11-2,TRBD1,TGTGCCAGCAGTCGGGACAGGGACGAGCAGTACTTC,CASSRDRDEQYF
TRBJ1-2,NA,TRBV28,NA,TGTGCCAGCAGCCAAGAACCTGCTAACTATGGCTACACCTTC,CASSQEPANYGYTF
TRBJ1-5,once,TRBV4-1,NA,TGCGCCAGCAGCCAAGAGCCTGGTAGCAATCAGCCCCAGCATTTT,CASSQEPGSNQPQHF
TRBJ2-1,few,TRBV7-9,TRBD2,TGTGCCAGCAGCACACTCACCGGGACTAGCGGCTCCTACAATGAGCAGTTCTTC,CASSTLTGTSGSYNEQFF
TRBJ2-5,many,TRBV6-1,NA,TGTGCCAGCACCGGACCCGGGGCTGAGACCCAGTACTTC,CASTGPGAETQYF
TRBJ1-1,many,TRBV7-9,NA,TGTGCCAGCAGCTTTGGGGAGCTCACTGAAGCTTTCTTT,CASSFGELTEAFF
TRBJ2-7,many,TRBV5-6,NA,TGTGCCAGCAGTCGACTAGGGCCCTCCTACGAGCAGTACTTC,CASSRLGPSYEQYF
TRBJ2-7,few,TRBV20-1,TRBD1,TGCAGTGCTACCGGGACAGTAAGCTCCTACGAGCAGTACTTC,CSATGTVSSYEQYF
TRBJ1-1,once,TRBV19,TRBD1,TGTGCCAGTAGTATTTTGAGACAGGGGGGCACTGAAGCTTTCTTT,CASSILRQGGTEAFF
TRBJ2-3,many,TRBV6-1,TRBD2,TGTGCCAGCAGTATACTAGCGGGGGGCACAGATACGCAGTATTTT,CASSILAGGTDTQYF
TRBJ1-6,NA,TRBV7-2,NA,TGTGCCAGCACCCGGGGTAGGGGCGAGTCTTCTAATTCACCCCTCCACTTT,CASTRGRGESSNSPLHF
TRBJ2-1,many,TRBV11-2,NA,TGTGCCAGCAGCCCGCCGGGGGACTATGAGCAGTTCTTC,CASSPPGDYEQFF
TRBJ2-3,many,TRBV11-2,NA,TGTGCCAGCAGCACGGGACGGGCACTAAGCACAGATACGCAGTATTTT,CASSTGRALSTDTQYF
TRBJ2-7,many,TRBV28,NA,TGTGCCAGCATCCCTGGAGGGACAAACTACGAGCAGTACTTC,CASIPGGTNYEQYF
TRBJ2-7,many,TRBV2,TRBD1,TGTGCCACCCACAGGGAAACAGGGGACGAGCAGTACTTC,CATHRETGDEQYF
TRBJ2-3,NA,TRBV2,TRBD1,TGTGCCAGCAGGTACCTGACCGGGACAGGGAGGCCAGATACGCAGTATTTT,CASRYLTGTGRPDTQYF
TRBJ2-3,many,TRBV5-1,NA,TGCGCCAGCAGCTTGGAGGGGGGACCGAGCACAGATACGCAGTATTTT,CASSLEGGPSTDTQYF
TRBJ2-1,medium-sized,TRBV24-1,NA,TGTGCCACCAGTGACTCAGGACGAGGCTCCTACAATGAGCAGTTCTTC,CATSDSGRGSYNEQFF
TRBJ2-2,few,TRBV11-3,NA,TGTGCCAGCAGGGGGCTTACCGGGGAGCTGTTTTTT,CASRGLTGELFF
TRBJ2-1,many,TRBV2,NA,TGTGCCAGCACAAGCCAGTTGGATGAGCAGTTCTTC,CASTSQLDEQFF
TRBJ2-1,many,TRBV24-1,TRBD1,TGTGCCACCAGTGACCAGGGACAGGGGGGGAATGAGCAGTTCTTC,CATSDQGQGGNEQFF
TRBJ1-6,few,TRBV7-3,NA,TGTGCCAGCAGCTTAATCCCCAATTCACCCCTCCACTTT,CASSLIPNSPLHF
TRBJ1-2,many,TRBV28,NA,TGTGCCAGCAGTTTCCGCAAGGACGGGGGAGGAGGCTACACCTTC,CASSFRKDGGGGYTF
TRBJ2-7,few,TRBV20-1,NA,TGCAGTGCTAGAGATCGGAAACTAGGGGCCTACGAGCAGTACTTC,CSARDRKLGAYEQYF
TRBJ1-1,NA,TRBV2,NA,TGTGCCAGCAACCCCCGTGGGGGTGCTTTCTTT,CASNPRGGAFF
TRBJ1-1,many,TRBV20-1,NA,TGCAGTGCTAGAAAGAGCACTGAAGCTTTCTTT,CSARKSTEAFF
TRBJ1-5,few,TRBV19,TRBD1,TGTGCCAGTACGGGGGACAGGGGCGGTAGCAATCAGCCCCAGCATTTT,CASTGDRGGSNQPQHF
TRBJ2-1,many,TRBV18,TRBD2,TGTGCCAGTACCGGGCGGCGGGAGACCCGCAATGAGCAGTTCTTC,CASTGRRETRNEQFF
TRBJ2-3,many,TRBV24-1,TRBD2,TGTGCCACCAGCACTAGCGGGAGTGCGACAGATACGCAGTATTTT,CATSTSGSATDTQYF
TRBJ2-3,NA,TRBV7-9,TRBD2,TGTGCCAGCAGCCCCTCTTCGAGCGGGGCCACAGATACGCAGTATTTT,CASSPSSSGATDTQYF
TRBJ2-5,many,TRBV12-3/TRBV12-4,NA,TGTGCCAGCAGTTCCCCCGTACCGGGAGTAAAAGAGACCCAGTACTTC,CASSSPVPGVKETQYF
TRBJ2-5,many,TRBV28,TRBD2,TGTGCCAGCAGTTACGCGGGAGTCGGGGAGACCCAGTACTTC,CASSYAGVGETQYF
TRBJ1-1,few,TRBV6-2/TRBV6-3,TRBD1,TGTGCCAGCAGGTATCCGGGACAGGGGGGCGTAGGAACTGAAGCTTTCTTT,CASRYPGQGGVGTEAFF
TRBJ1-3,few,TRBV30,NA,TGTGCCTGGAGGCGACGGCTACGTGGAAACACCATATATTTT,CAWRRRLRGNTIYF
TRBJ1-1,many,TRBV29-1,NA,TGCAGCGCCAGGACCCTACCAAGGGAAGCTTTCTTT,CSARTLPREAFF
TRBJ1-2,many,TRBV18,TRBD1,TGTGCCAGCTCACCTATGAACATCGGGACAGACTATGGCTACACCTTC,CASSPMNIGTDYGYTF
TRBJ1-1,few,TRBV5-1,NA,TGCGCCAGCAGCTTGGAGGATGTCGAGGGGACTGAAGCTTTCTTT,CASSLEDVEGTEAFF
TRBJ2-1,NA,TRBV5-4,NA,TGTGCCAGCAGCTTGGGGGCCCCCCTAGCACGCGAGCAGTTCTTC,CASSLGAPLAREQFF